This note documents a single T cell receptor beta chain sequence. The authors gated naive CD8 T cells as CD8+CD4-CCR7+CD45RA+ for sorting. The data are from a study of molecular identifiers for immune sequencing clone quantification. About the research overall: Five aliquots were made in replicates from the RNA of about 19,000 or 110,000 naive CD8 cells, and four were sequenced.

One entry per CDR3 protein, called by TCRdb with MiXCR from the PCR reads. The data contain approximately 500,000 distinct CDR3 sequences, approximately 25% of them seen just once; the ten biggest clones take up around 0.78%. Per germline, CDR1 SGDLS and CDR2 YYNGEE. Trimming pared 3 bases from V and 0 bases from J, leaving 19 bases between. This CDR3 has 17 residues. This chain uses TRBV9 with TRBJ2-7, with D tentatively TRBD1 (6 bases). The sample consisted of naive CD8+ T cells from blood, with Jurkat cell RNA spiked in. Indicated subset: FACS-sorted CD8+CD4-CCR7+CD45RA+ naive T cells. This clonotype was obtained from a human donor in good health. Some libraries in this study had Jurkat cell RNA spiked in. CDR3 amino acids: CASSDSPGHRNSYEQYF. CDR3 sequence (DNA): TGTGCCAGCAGCGACTCGCCGGGACACCGAAACTCCTACGAGCAGTACTTC.